The T cell receptor (beta chain) under discussion was sequenced for a study of regulatory T cells in long-lasting Graves disease. Findings and caveats of the study: Public clonotype sharing was higher in persistent than newly diagnosed patients.

Time point given: newly diagnosed GD, antithyroid drugs for less than 3 months. RNA isolated from PBMCs was used to make the TCR library. Graves' disease diagnosis followed American Thyroid Association guidelines. Library construction for TCR beta used iRepertoire HTBI primers and Arm-PCR of CDR3 regions. One entry per CDR3 protein, called by TCRdb with MiXCR from the multiplex PCR reads. The sample has about 450,000 distinct CDR3 sequences; approximately 14% are singletons. This clonotype appeared many times. Its antigen is as yet unknown. This CDR3 contains 12 residues. With 4 bases removed from V and 7 bases from J, the gap between germline ends came to 7 bases. Germline lookup yields CDR1 MDHEN and CDR2 SYDVKM. These data also featured in a second study, about T cells in Graves' hyperthyroidism and ophthalmopathy. From that second work: Patients were excluded for uncontrolled infection, other autoimmune disease, pregnancy or lactation. A first-round RT-PCR of the TCR CDR3 used the HTBI primer set.

The source is a woman in her forties or fifties with Graves disease. The chain employs TRBV28 and TRBJ2-2, with unresolved D. This sample comprised peripheral blood mononuclear cells (PBMCs), obtained at new diagnosis, from a patient treated with antithyroid drugs. The CDR3 sequence is CASSWPGGELFF. In DNA form, the CDR3 reads TGTGCCAGCAGTTGGCCCGGCGGGGAGCTGTTTTTT.